These T cell receptor beta chains were read from a single sample in a study of T cell responses to AZD1222 COVID-19 vaccine. The data were produced by immunoSEQ multiplex PCR, yet TCRdb's version contains in-frame clones alone and is incomplete. This table has 150,000 or so clones, about 87% appearing once. The sequencing here drew on peripheral blood, taken on day 0 of AZD1222 vaccination. The source is an adult in good health. Each CDR3 is given with its conserved first and last residue. A D gene is named only where the DNA matches it firmly. The listing skips clone size in some rows; elsewhere it reads once, few, many or a size class.

V	D	J	size	CDR3	DNA
TRBV7-8	NA	TRBJ2-7	NA	CASSLDAARQYF	TGTGCCAGCAGCTTAGACGCGGCGCGGCAGTACTTC
TRBV27	TRBD2	TRBJ2-7	NA	CASSLLAGAVRSEQYF	TGTGCCAGCAGTTTACTAGCGGGGGCAGTAAGGAGCGAGCAGTACTTC
TRBV6-6	NA	TRBJ2-7	NA	CASSRQERVLYEQYF	TGTGCCAGCAGTCGTCAGGAGCGAGTCCTCTACGAGCAGTACTTC
TRBV28	TRBD2	TRBJ2-7	NA	CASSPREGRHEQYF	TGTGCCAGCAGTCCCCGGGAGGGGCGGCACGAGCAGTACTTC
TRBV10-3	NA	TRBJ1-2	NA	CAISVDRIYGYTF	TGTGCCATCAGCGTCGACAGAATCTATGGCTACACCTTC
TRBV12-5	NA	TRBJ2-7	once	CASGLDTEQYF	TGTGCTAGTGGTCTGGACACCGAGCAGTACTTC
TRBV13	NA	TRBJ1-1	NA	CASSPPGDTEAFF	TGTGCCAGCTCCCCCCCGGGGGACACTGAAGCTTTCTTT
TRBV2	TRBD1	TRBJ1-2	NA	CASRAGTGVRGYTF	TGTGCCAGCAGAGCCGGGACAGGGGTTCGGGGCTACACCTTC
TRBV27	NA	TRBJ2-1	NA	CASSLGGVNEQFF	TGTGCCAGCAGTTTAGGCGGGGTCAATGAGCAGTTCTTC
TRBV7-2	NA	TRBJ1-2	once	CASSLVAVAGSNYGYTF	TGTGCCAGCAGCTTAGTGGCCGTGGCAGGGAGTAACTATGGCTACACCTTC
TRBV20-1	NA	TRBJ2-7	NA	CSAYLGNEQYF	TGCAGTGCTTACCTTGGGAACGAGCAGTACTTC
TRBV7-8	NA	TRBJ1-4	NA	CASSSQVGSLEKLFF	TGTGCCAGCAGCTCACAGGTCGGGTCTTTGGAAAAACTGTTTTTT
TRBV7-9	NA	TRBJ1-2	NA	CASSSMDRSRYGYTF	TGTGCCAGCAGCTCGATGGACCGATCCCGCTATGGCTACACCTTC
TRBV7-2	TRBD1	TRBJ1-1	NA	CASSLDPPGGNTEAFF	TGTGCCAGCAGCTTAGACCCCCCAGGGGGCAACACTGAAGCTTTCTTT
TRBV20-1	NA	TRBJ2-7	NA	CSASPLVGQAYEQYF	TGCAGTGCTAGTCCATTAGTGGGGCAAGCCTACGAGCAGTACTTC
TRBV10-1	TRBD2	TRBJ2-1	NA	CASSESASGGKDEQFF	TGCGCCAGCAGTGAGTCGGCTAGCGGGGGTAAAGATGAGCAGTTCTTC
TRBV12-3/TRBV12-4	NA	TRBJ2-7	NA	CASSPQTNYEQYF	TGTGCCAGCAGTCCCCAGACCAACTACGAGCAGTACTTC
TRBV19	NA	TRBJ1-2	NA	CASSIDGGNYAGYTF	TGTGCCAGTAGTATCGACGGCGGTAACTATGCTGGCTACACCTTC
TRBV9	TRBD1	TRBJ2-1	NA	CASSPRGPNNEQFF	TGTGCCAGCAGCCCGAGGGGGCCTAACAATGAGCAGTTCTTC
TRBV7-2	TRBD2	TRBJ2-1	NA	CASSFGLAGGNNEQFF	TGTGCCAGCAGCTTCGGACTAGCGGGGGGAAACAATGAGCAGTTCTTC
TRBV28	NA	TRBJ1-5	NA	CASRTGGGSNQPQHF	TGTGCCAGCAGGACCGGGGGAGGTAGCAATCAGCCCCAGCATTTT
TRBV14	NA	TRBJ1-1	NA	CASSQDVFSGGEAFF	TGTGCCAGCAGCCAAGATGTTTTCAGTGGAGGTGAAGCTTTCTTT
TRBV7-9	NA	TRBJ1-2	few	CASSQGIGQFKGGYTF	TGTGCCAGCAGTCAAGGGATTGGACAGTTTAAGGGTGGCTACACCTTC
TRBV5-4	NA	TRBJ1-2	NA	CASSFSLRDAGYTF	TGTGCCAGCAGCTTTTCCCTCCGGGACGCCGGCTACACCTTC
TRBV4-3	NA	TRBJ2-5	NA	CASSQGSTGRYTQYF	TGCGCCAGCAGCCAAGGCTCTACAGGGCGGTACACCCAGTACTTC
TRBV19	NA	TRBJ1-1	NA	CASSTTLDTEAFF	TGTGCCAGTAGTACCACACTAGACACTGAAGCTTTCTTT
TRBV5-8	NA	TRBJ1-2	NA	CASSPRADYGYTF	TGTGCCAGCAGCCCGAGGGCAGACTATGGCTACACCTTC
TRBV7-9	NA	TRBJ1-3	NA	CASSLQGQSSGNTIYF	TGTGCCAGCAGCTTGCAAGGACAGAGCTCTGGAAACACCATATATTTT
TRBV15	NA	TRBJ2-1	NA	CATEKWGSRVNEQFF	TGTGCCACCGAGAAGTGGGGGAGCCGAGTCAATGAGCAGTTCTTC
TRBV7-2	NA	TRBJ1-6	NA	CASSPRGEWSPLHF	TGTGCCAGCAGCCCCCGGGGGGAATGGTCACCCCTCCACTTT
TRBV6-5	TRBD1	TRBJ1-4	NA	CASSYRTGGGEKLFF	TGTGCCAGCAGTTACCGGACAGGGGGCGGTGAAAAACTGTTTTTT
TRBV7-2	TRBD1	TRBJ2-1	NA	CASTPPAGGHNEQFF	TGTGCCAGCACCCCCCCGGCAGGGGGTCATAATGAGCAGTTCTTC
TRBV6-5	NA	TRBJ2-7	NA	CAVRDSSYEQYF	TGTGCCGTCCGAGACAGCTCCTACGAGCAGTACTTC
TRBV19	NA	TRBJ1-6	NA	CASSTPFGGASNSPLHF	TGTGCCAGTAGTACTCCCTTCGGGGGAGCATCTAATTCACCCCTCCACTTT
TRBV3-1/TRBV3-2	TRBD1	TRBJ1-2	NA	CASSGNLGGQGNGYTF	TGTGCCAGCAGTGGCAATCTAGGAGGACAGGGCAATGGCTACACCTTC
TRBV5-1	TRBD2	TRBJ2-1	NA	CASSLDPGLAKNEQFF	TGCGCCAGCAGCTTGGACCCGGGACTAGCGAAGAATGAGCAGTTCTTC
TRBV4-3	TRBD1	TRBJ2-2	NA	CASSQEADRVGTGELFF	TGCGCCAGCAGCCAAGAGGCCGACAGGGTAGGGACCGGGGAGCTGTTTTTT
TRBV12-3/TRBV12-4	NA	TRBJ1-5	NA	CASSGGSNQPQHF	TGTGCCAGCAGTGGGGGTAGCAATCAGCCCCAGCATTTT
TRBV5-1	TRBD1	TRBJ2-1	NA	CASATVGQGTSEQFF	TGCGCCAGCGCTACGGTCGGACAGGGGACTTCTGAGCAGTTCTTC
TRBV7-9	NA	TRBJ2-1	NA	CASSLVQDNEQFF	TGTGCCAGCAGCTTAGTCCAAGATAATGAGCAGTTCTTC
TRBV28	TRBD1	TRBJ1-2	few	CATSWTGAGYTF	TGTGCCACCTCCTGGACAGGCGCTGGCTACACCTTC
TRBV6-6	TRBD1	TRBJ2-3	NA	CASSYPTGGTDTQYF	TGTGCCAGCAGTTACCCGACAGGGGGCACAGATACGCAGTATTTT
TRBV7-3	NA	TRBJ2-2	NA	CASSPTGDGELFF	TGTGCCAGCAGCCCCACCGGGGACGGGGAGCTGTTTTTT
TRBV18	NA	TRBJ1-2	NA	CASSPGTGFDGYTF	TGTGCCAGCTCACCGGGAACCGGCTTTGACGGCTACACCTTC
TRBV4-1	TRBD1	TRBJ2-1	NA	CASSQEAGPGQGAEQFF	TGCGCCAGCAGCCAAGAAGCTGGGCCAGGACAGGGAGCTGAGCAGTTCTTC
TRBV9	NA	TRBJ1-2	NA	CASSAGIPDSYGYTF	TGTGCCAGCAGCGCGGGCATCCCAGACAGCTATGGCTACACCTTC
TRBV6-2/TRBV6-3	NA	TRBJ2-1	NA	CASSYSSGGYNEQFF	TGTGCCAGCAGTTACTCGAGTGGGGGCTACAATGAGCAGTTCTTC
TRBV5-1	NA	TRBJ2-7	NA	CASSFAPGSYEQYF	TGCGCCAGCAGCTTCGCCCCCGGCTCCTACGAGCAGTACTTC
TRBV4-3	NA	TRBJ1-2	NA	CASSQDRVSSSGYTF	TGCGCCAGCAGCCAAGATAGGGTTAGTAGCTCGGGCTACACCTTC
TRBV24-1	NA	TRBJ1-5	NA	CATWGGHNNQPQHF	TGTGCCACCTGGGGGGGGCATAACAATCAGCCCCAGCATTTT
TRBV5-4	TRBD1	TRBJ1-2	once	CASSFNRGQDYYGYIF	TGTGCCAGCAGTTTTAACAGGGGGCAGGATTACTATGGCTACATCTTC